This TCR beta chain was recorded in a study of blood T cell repertoires in COVID-19. The wider study: Nucleic acid was either cDNA or gDNA, and it came from T cells, B-cell-depleted T cells, or PBMCs.

Only in-frame clones appear in the TCRdb table, and some are missing; sequencing was by immunoSEQ multiplex PCR. The sample shows roughly 200,000 clones, 80% to 85% of them seen only once. The CDR3 has 15 residues. The V and J ends lost 7 bases and 7 bases, in that order; junction bases with no gene match: 15. Per germline, CDR1 MNHNY and CDR2 SVGAGI (reference sequence). Sequencing was performed on peripheral blood. V and J are TRBV6-6 and TRBJ2-7; 8 bases fit TRBD1. The sequence derives from an elderly woman with COVID-19, enrolled during active disease. The CDR3 is CASKGIGQGSTEQYF. CDR3 nucleotide sequence: TGTGCCAGCAAGGGCATCGGACAGGGATCGACAGAGCAGTACTTC.